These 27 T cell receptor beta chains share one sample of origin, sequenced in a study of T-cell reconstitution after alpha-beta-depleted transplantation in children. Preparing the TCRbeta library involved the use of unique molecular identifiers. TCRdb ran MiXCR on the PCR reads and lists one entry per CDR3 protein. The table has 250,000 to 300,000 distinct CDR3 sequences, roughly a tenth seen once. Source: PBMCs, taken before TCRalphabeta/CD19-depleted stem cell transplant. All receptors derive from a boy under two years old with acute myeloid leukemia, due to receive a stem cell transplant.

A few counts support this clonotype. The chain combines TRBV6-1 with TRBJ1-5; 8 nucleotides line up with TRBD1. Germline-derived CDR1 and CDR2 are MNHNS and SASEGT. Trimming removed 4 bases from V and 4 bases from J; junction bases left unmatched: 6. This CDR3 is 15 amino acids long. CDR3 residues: CASSVGTGNNQPQHF. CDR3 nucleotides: TGTGCCAGCAGTGTGGGGACAGGCAATAATCAGCCCCAGCATTTT.

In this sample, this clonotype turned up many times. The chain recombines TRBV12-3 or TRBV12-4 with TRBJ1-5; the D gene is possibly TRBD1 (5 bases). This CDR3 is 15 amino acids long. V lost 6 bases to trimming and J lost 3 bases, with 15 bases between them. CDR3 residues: CASSLHRGLNQPQHF. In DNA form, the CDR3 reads TGTGCCAGCAGCCTTCATCGGGGCCTCAATCAGCCCCAGCATTTT.

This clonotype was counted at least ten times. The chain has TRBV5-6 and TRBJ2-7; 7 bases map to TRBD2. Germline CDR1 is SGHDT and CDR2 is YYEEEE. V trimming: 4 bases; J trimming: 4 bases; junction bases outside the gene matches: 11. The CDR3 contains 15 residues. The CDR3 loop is CASSRGLVLVYEQYF. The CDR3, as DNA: TGTGCCAGCAGCCGCGGACTAGTTTTGGTGTACGAGCAGTACTTC.

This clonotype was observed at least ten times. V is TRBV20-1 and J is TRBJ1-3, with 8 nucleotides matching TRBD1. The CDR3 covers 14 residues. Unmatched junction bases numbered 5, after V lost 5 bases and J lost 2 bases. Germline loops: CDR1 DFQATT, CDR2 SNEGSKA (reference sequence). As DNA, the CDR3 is TGCAGTGCTTCAAAGGACAGGGCTGGAAACACCATATATTTT. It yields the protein CSASKDRAGNTIYF.

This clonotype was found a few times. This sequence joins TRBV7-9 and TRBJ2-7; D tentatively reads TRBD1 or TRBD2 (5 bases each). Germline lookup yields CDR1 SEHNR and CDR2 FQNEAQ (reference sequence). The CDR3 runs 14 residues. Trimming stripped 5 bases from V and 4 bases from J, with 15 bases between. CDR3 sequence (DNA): TGTGCCAGCAGCGCCGGGACGGACCCGTACGAGCAGTACTTC. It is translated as CASSAGTDPYEQYF.

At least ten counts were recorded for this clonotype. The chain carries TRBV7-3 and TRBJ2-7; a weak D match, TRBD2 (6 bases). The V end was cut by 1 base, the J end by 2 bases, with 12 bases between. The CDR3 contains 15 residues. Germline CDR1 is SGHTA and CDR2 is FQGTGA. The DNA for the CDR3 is TGTGCCAGCAGCTTAAGGGGCGGGGCCCCCTACGAGCAGTACTTC. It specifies CASSLRGGAPYEQYF.

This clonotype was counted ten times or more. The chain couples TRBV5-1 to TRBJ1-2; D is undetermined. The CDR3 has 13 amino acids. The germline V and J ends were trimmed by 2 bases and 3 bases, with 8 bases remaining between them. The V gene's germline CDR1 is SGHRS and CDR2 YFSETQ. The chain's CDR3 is CASSFTEYYGYTF. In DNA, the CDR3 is TGCGCCAGCAGCTTCACGGAATACTATGGCTACACCTTC.

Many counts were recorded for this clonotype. The CDR3 DNA sequence: TGCGCCAGCAGCCCGGTCGCCGGGGTTACCACTGAAGCTTTCTTT. This encodes CASSPVAGVTTEAFF. The chain links TRBV5-1 to TRBJ1-1; D uncertain. V was shortened by 4 bases and J by 4 bases, with 17 bases between the two germline ends. Germline CDR1 and CDR2: SGHRS and YFSETQ. The CDR3 spans 15 residues.

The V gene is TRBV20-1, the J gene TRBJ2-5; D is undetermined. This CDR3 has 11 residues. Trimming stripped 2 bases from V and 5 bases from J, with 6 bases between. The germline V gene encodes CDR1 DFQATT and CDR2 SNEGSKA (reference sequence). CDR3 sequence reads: CSARMGETQYF. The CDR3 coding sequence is TGCAGTGCTAGAATGGGGGAGACCCAGTACTTC.

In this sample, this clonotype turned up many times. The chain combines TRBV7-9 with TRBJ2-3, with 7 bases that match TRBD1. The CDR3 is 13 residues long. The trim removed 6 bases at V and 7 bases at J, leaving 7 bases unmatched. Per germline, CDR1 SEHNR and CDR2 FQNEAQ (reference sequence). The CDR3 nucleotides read TGTGCCAGCAGTTACGACAGGGCCAATACGCAGTATTTT. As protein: CASSYDRANTQYF.

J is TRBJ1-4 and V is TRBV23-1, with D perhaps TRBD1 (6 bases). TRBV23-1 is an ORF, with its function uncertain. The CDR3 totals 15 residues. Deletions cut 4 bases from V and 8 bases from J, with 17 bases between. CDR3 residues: CASSRATPRGEKLFF. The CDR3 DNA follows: TGCGCCAGCAGTCGGGCGACCCCCAGGGGAGAAAAACTGTTTTTT.

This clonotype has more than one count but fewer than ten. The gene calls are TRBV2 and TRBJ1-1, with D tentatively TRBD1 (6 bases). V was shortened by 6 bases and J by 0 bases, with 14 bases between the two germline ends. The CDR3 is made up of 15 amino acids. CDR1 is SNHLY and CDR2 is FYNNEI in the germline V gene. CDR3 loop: CASRWGQVMNTEAFF. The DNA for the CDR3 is TGTGCCAGCAGATGGGGACAAGTCATGAACACTGAAGCTTTCTTT.

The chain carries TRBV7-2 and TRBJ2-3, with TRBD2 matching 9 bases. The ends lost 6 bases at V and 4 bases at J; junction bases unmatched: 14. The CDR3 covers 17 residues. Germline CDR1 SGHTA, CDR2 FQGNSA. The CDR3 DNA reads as TGTGCCAGCAGATCTTTCCTCCTAGCGGGATTGTCAGATACGCAGTATTTT. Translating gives CASRSFLLAGLSDTQYF.

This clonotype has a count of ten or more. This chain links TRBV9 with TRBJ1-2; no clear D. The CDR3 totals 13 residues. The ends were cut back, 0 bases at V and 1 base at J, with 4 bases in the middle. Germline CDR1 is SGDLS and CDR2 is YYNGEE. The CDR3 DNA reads TGTGCCAGCAGCGTAGATCGTAACTATGGCTACACCTTC. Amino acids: CASSVDRNYGYTF.

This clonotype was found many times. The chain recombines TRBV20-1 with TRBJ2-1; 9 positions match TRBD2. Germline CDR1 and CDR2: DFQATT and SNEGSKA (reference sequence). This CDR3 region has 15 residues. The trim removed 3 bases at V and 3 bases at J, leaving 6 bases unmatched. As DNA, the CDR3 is TGCAGTGCTAGGATAGCGGGAGATTTCTACAATGAGCAGTTCTTC. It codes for CSARIAGDFYNEQFF.

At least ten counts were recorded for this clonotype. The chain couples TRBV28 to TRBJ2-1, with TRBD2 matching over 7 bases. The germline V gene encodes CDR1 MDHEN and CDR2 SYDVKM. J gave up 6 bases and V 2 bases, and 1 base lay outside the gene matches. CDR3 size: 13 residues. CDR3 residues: CASSLLAANEQFF. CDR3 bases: TGTGCCAGCAGTTTACTAGCGGCCAATGAGCAGTTCTTC.

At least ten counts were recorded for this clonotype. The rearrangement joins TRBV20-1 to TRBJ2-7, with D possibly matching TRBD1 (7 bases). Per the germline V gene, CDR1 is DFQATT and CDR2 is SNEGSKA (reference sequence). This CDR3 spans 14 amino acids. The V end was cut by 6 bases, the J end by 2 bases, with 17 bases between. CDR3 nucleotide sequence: TGCAGTGCCCACAGGAGGGGGCTCCCCTACGAGCAGTACTTC. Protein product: CSAHRRGLPYEQYF.

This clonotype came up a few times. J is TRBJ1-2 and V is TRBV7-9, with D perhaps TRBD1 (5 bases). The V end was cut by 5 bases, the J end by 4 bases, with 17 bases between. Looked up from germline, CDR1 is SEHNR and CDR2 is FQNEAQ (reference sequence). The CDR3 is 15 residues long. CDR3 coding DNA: TGTGCCAGCAGCGGGAGAGGCAGGGAAATCTATGGCTACACCTTC. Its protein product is CASSGRGREIYGYTF.

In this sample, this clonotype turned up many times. The CDR3 here is CASSLRDRGRLTEAFF. CDR3 DNA sequence: TGTGCCAGCAGCTTAAGGGACAGGGGGCGCTTGACTGAAGCTTTCTTT. The genes are TRBV7-6 and TRBJ1-1; 12 bases line up with TRBD1. Germline V CDR1 and CDR2: SGHVS, FNYEAQ. The CDR3 length is 16 residues. Unmatched junction bases numbered 6, after V lost 2 bases and J lost 5 bases.

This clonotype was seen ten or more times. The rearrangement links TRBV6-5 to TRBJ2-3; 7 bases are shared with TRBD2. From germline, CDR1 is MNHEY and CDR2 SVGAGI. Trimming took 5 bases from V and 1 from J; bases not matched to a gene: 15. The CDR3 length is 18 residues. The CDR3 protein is CASSPLSGSPYGTDTQYF. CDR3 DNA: TGTGCCAGCAGTCCCCTTAGCGGGTCCCCTTATGGCACAGATACGCAGTATTTT.

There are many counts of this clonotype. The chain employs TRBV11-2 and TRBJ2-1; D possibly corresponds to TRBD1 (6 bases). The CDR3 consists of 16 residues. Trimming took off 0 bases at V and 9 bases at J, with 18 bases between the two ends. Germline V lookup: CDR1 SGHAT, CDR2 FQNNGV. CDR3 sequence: CASSLEGGSWPGEQFF. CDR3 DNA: TGTGCCAGCAGCTTAGAAGGGGGAAGCTGGCCTGGTGAGCAGTTCTTC.

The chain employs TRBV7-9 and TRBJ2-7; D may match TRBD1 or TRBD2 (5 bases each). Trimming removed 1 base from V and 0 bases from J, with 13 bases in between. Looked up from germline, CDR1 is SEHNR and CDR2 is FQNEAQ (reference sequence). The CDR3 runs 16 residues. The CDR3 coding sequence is TGTGCCAGCAGCTTAGATCCGGGGCGTCCCTCCTACGAGCAGTACTTC. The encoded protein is CASSLDPGRPSYEQYF.

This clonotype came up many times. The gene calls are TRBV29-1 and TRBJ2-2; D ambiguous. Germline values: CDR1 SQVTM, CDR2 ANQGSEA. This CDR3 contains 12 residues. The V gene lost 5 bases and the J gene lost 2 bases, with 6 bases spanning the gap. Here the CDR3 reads CSVHDNTGELFF. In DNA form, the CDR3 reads TGCAGCGTTCATGACAACACCGGGGAGCTGTTTTTT.

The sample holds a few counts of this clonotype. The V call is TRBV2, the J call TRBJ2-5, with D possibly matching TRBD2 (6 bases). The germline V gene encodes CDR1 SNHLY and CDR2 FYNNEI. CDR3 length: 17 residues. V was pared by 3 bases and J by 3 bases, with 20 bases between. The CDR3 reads CASSEGGTLYSKETQYF. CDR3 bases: TGTGCCAGCAGTGAGGGGGGAACCCTTTACTCAAAAGAGACCCAGTACTTC. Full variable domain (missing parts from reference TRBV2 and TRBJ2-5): EPEVTQTPSHQVTQMGQEVILRCVPISNHLYFYWYRQILGQKVEFLVSFYNNEISEKSEIFDDQFSVERPDGSNFTLKIRSTKLEDSAMYFCASSEGGTLYSKETQYFGPGTRLLVL.

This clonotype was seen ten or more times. CDR3 in amino acids: CSATRLSVSAKNIQYF. The DNA of the CDR3 is TGCAGTGCTACAAGACTCAGTGTTTCGGCCAAAAACATTCAGTACTTC. The chain couples TRBV20-1 to TRBJ2-4, with D hard to call. With 4 bases removed from V and 1 base from J, the gap between germline ends came to 17 bases. Germline CDR1 is DFQATT and CDR2 is SNEGSKA (reference sequence). CDR3 length equals 16 residues.

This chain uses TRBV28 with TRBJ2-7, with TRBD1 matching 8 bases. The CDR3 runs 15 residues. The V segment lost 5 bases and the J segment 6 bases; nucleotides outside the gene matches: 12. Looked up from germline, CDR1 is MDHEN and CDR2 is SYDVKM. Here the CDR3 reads CASSLPQMDRAEQYF. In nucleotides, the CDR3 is TGTGCCAGCAGTCTACCCCAAATGGACAGGGCCGAGCAGTACTTC.

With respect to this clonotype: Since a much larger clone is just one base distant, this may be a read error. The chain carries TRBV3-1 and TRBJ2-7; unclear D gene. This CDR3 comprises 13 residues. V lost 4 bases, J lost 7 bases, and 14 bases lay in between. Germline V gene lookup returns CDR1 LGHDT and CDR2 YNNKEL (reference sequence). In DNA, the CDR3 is TGTGCCAGCAGCCTCGGCCTGTGGGGAGAGCAGTACTTC. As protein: CASSLGLWGEQYF.